These 8 T cell receptor beta chains share one sample of origin, sequenced in a study of control samples from healthy donors and cancer patients. Clones were sequenced by immunoSEQ multiplex PCR, and TCRdb holds only the in-frame ones, with some missing. This sample carries 180,000 or so clones, 85% to 95% of them seen once, and the ten largest clones take over 4%. Sequenced input: blood. The receptors here all came from an older woman in good health.

V gene TRBV19 combines with J gene TRBJ1-5, with unresolved D. Germline CDR1 and CDR2: LNHDA and SQIVND (reference sequence). Deletions cut 3 bases from V and 2 bases from J, with 11 bases between. CDR3 length: 15 residues. The CDR3 spells CASSIEGWGNQPQHF. The CDR3 DNA reads TGTGCCAGTAGTATTGAGGGATGGGGCAATCAGCCCCAGCATTTT.

The genes are TRBV3-1 (or the pseudogene TRBV3-2) and TRBJ1-2; D call uncertain. V was trimmed by 0 bases and J by 6 bases, leaving 17 bases between them. Germline lookup yields CDR1 LGHDT and CDR2 YNNKEL (reference sequence). CDR3 length: 16 residues. CDR3 amino acids: CASSQDIFGLHDGYTF. Here the CDR3 DNA reads TGTGCCAGCAGCCAAGATATTTTTGGATTACACGATGGCTACACCTTC.

The gene calls are TRBV5-1 and TRBJ2-1; a possible D gene is TRBD2 (6 bases). The CDR3 runs 16 residues. The V and J ends lost 0 bases and 6 bases respectively, with 16 bases between them. Germline CDR1 reads SGHRS; CDR2 reads YFSETQ. Here the CDR3 DNA reads TGCGCCAGCAGCTTGGCCGTGCGGCCCGGGAGCAATGAGCAGTTCTTC. Its translation is CASSLAVRPGSNEQFF.

CDR3 nucleotide sequence: TGTGCCAGCAGCGTATTTTCAGGGGAAACACAAGAGACCCAGTACTTC. Encoded protein: CASSVFSGETQETQYF. The J gene is TRBJ2-5, the V gene TRBV9; D perhaps matches TRBD1 (6 bases). Germline V gene lookup returns CDR1 SGDLS and CDR2 YYNGEE. The ends were cut back, 1 base at V and 2 bases at J, with 15 bases in the middle. The CDR3 spans 16 residues.

The V and J genes are TRBV6-1 and TRBJ1-1; TRBD1 matches at 7 bases. CDR1 and CDR2 (germline): MNHNS, SASEGT. The CDR3 runs 15 residues. The J segment lost 4 bases and the V segment lost 2 bases, leaving 7 bases of the junction unmatched. DNA of the CDR3: TGTGCCAGCAGTGAAATGAGGGGGCAGAGCACTGAAGCTTTCTTT. It translates to CASSEMRGQSTEAFF.

The CDR3 protein is CASSQEYAGSLNIQYF. The CDR3 coding sequence is TGCGCCAGCAGCCAAGAATATGCAGGGTCATTGAACATTCAGTACTTC. The chain uses TRBV4-3 and TRBJ2-4, with a possible D match to TRBD1 (5 bases). The CDR3 contains 16 residues. CDR1 is LGHNA, CDR2 YSLEER, per germline. V was clipped by 0 bases and J by 7 bases, with 16 bases between them.

The chain recombines TRBV2 with TRBJ2-5; TRBD1 matches at 7 bases. The CDR3 spans 15 residues. Germline V gene sequence: CDR1 SNHLY, CDR2 FYNNEI. V gave up 1 base and J gave up 7 bases; unmatched junction bases: 9. The CDR3, as DNA: TGTGCCAGCAGTGAAGGGGACGCATCAGGGGGGACCCAGTACTTC. This translates into CASSEGDASGGTQYF.

V usage is TRBV5-5 and J usage is TRBJ1-2; D not resolved. Germline-derived CDR1 and CDR2 are SGHKS and YYEKEE (reference sequence). Deletions cut 4 bases from V and 7 bases from J, with 8 bases between. CDR3 length: 11 residues. This chain's CDR3 is CASSAFTGYTF. In DNA form, the CDR3 reads TGTGCCAGCAGCGCCTTTACTGGCTACACCTTC.